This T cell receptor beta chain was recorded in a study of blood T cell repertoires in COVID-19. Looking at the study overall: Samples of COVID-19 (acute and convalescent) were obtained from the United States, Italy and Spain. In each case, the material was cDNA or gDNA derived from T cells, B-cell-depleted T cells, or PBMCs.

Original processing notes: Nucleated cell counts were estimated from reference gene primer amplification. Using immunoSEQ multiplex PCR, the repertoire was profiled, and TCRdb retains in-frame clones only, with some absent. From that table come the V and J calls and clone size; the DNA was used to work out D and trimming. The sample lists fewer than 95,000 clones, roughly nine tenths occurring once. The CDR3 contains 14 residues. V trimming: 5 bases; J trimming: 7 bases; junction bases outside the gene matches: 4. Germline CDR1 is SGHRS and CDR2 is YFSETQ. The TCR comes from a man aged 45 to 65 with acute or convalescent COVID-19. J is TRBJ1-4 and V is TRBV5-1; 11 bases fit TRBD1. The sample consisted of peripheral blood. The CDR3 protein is CASRPGTGGEKLFF. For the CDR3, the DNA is TGCGCCAGCAGACCCGGGACAGGGGGTGAAAAACTGTTTTTT. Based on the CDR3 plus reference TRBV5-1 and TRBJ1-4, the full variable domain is KAGVTQTPRYLIKTRGQQVTLSCSPISGHRSVSWYQQTPGQGLQFLFEYFSETQRNKGNFPGRFSGRQFSNSRSEMNVSTLELGDSALYLCASRPGTGGEKLFFGSGTQLSVL.